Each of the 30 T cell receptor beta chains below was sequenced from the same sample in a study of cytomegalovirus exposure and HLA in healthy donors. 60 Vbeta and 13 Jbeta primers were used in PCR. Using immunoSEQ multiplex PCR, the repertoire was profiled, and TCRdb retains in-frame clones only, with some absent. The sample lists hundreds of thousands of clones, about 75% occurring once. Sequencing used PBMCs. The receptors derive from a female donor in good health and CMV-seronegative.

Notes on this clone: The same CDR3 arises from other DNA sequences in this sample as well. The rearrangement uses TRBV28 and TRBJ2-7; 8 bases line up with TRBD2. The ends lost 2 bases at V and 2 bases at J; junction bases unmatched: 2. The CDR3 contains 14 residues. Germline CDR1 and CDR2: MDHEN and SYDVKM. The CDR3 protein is CASSLAGGPYEQYF. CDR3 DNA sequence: TGTGCCAGCAGTTTAGCGGGAGGCCCCTACGAGCAGTACTTC.

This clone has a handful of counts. CDR3 in amino acids: CASSHHRAPDAYEQYF. For the CDR3, the DNA is TGTGCCAGCAGCCACCACAGGGCCCCCGACGCCTACGAGCAGTACTTC. V and J are TRBV4-2 and TRBJ2-7, with a tentative D call TRBD1 (6 bases). Between the trimmed V and J ends, which lost 3 bases and 2 bases, there was a span of 17 bases. Looked up from germline, CDR1 is LGHNA and CDR2 is YNFKEQ. This CDR3 has 16 residues.

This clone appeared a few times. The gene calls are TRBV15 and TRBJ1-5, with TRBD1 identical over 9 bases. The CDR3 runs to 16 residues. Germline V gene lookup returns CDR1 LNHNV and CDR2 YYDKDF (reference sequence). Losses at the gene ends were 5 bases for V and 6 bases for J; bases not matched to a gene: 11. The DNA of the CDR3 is TGTGCCACCAGCGCCCCGGGACAGGGCAAAGGTCAGCCCCAGCATTTT. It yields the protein CATSAPGQGKGQPQHF.

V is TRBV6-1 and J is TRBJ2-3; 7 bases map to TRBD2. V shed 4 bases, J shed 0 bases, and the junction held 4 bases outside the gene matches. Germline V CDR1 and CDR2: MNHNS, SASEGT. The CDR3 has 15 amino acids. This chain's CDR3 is CASSVDSGSTDTQYF. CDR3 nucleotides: TGTGCCAGCAGTGTAGATAGCGGGAGCACAGATACGCAGTATTTT.

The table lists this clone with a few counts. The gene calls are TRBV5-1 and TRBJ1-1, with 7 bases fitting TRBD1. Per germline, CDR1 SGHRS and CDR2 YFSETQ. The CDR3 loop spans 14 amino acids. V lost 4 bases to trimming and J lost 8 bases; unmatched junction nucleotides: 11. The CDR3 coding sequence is TGCGCCAGCAGCCTACCCGGACAGGCCCTAGAAGCTTTCTTT. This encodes CASSLPGQALEAFF.

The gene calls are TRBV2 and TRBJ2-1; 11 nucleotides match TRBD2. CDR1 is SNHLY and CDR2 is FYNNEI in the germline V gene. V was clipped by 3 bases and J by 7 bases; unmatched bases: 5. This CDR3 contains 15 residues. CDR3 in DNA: TGTGCCAGCAGTGAGGGTCTAGCGGGAGGAAATGAGCAGTTCTTC. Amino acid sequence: CASSEGLAGGNEQFF.

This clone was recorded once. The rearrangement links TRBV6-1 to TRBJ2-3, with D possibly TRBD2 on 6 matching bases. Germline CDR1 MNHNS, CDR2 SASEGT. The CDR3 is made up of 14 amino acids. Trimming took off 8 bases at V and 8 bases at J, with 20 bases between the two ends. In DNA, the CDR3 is TGTGCCAGCGTCGGGGAGGAGGTGTCAGGTACGCAGTATTTT. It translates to CASVGEEVSGTQYF.

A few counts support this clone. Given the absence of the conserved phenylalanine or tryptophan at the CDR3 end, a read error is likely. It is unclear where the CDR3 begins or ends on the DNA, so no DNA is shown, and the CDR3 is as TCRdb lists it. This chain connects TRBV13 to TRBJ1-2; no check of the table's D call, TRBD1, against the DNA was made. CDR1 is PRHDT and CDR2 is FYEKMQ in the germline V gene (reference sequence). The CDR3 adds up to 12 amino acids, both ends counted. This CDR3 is CASSGGGQEKSL.

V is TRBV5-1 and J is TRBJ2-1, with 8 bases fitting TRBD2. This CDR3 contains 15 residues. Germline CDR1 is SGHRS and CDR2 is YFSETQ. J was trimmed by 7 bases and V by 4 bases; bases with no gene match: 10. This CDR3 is CASSPLLTGGNEQFF. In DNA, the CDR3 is TGCGCCAGCAGCCCTTTGTTAACGGGAGGGAATGAGCAGTTCTTC.

This CDR3 is CASSQDPSSYEQYF. The DNA of the CDR3 is TGCGCCAGCAGCCAAGACCCGTCGTCGTACGAGCAGTACTTC. The chain employs TRBV4-1 and TRBJ2-7, with D hard to call. Trimming cost V 0 bases and J 4 bases, with 10 bases left between them. The CDR3 has 14 residues. In germline, CDR1 is MGHRA, CDR2 YSYEKL.

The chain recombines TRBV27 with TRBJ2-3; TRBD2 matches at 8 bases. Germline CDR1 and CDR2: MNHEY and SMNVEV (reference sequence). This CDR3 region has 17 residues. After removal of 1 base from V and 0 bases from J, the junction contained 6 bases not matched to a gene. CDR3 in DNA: TGTGCCAGCAGTTTATTATTGACGGGAGGGAGCACAGATACGCAGTATTTT. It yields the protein CASSLLLTGGSTDTQYF.

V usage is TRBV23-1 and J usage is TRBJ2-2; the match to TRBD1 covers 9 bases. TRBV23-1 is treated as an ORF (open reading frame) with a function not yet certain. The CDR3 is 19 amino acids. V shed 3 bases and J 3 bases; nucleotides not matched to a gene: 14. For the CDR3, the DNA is TGCGCCAGCAGTCACTCCGGGCCTGGGACAGGGTGGGACACCGGGGAGCTGTTTTTT. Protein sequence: CASSHSGPGTGWDTGELFF.

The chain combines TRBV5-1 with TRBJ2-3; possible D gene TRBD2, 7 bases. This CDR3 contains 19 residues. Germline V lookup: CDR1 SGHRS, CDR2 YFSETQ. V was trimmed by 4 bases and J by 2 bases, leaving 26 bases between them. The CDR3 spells CASSPGGPVRGSNTDTQYF. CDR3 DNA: TGCGCCAGCAGCCCTGGGGGCCCGGTTCGCGGGAGTAACACAGATACGCAGTATTTT.

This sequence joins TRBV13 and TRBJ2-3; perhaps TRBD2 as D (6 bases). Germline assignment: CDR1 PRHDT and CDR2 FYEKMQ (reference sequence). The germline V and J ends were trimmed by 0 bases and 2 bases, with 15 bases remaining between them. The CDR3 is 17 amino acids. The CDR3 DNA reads TGTGCCAGCAGCTTAGGCCGGGGCGGGACCTCCACAGATACGCAGTATTTT. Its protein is CASSLGRGGTSTDTQYF. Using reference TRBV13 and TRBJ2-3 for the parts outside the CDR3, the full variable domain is AAGVIQSPRHLIKEKRETATLKCYPIPRHDTVYWYQQGPGQDPQFLISFYEKMQSDKGSIPDRFSAQQFSDYHSELNMSSLELGDSALYFCASSLGRGGTSTDTQYFGPGTRLTVL.

CDR3 region: CASTPTPTSGRASYNEQFF. For the CDR3, the DNA is TGTGCCAGTACTCCCACGCCGACTAGCGGGAGGGCGTCCTACAATGAGCAGTTCTTC. The chain links TRBV19 to TRBJ2-1, with TRBD2 matching 14 bases. The germline gives CDR1 LNHDA, CDR2 SQIVND (reference sequence). J lost 1 base, V lost 7 bases, and 12 bases had no gene match. This CDR3 is built from 19 residues.

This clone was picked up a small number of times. The CDR3: CAAPGQGVDTQYF. The CDR3 bases are TGCGCCGCCCCGGGACAGGGAGTGGATACGCAGTATTTT. This sequence joins TRBV4-1 and TRBJ2-3, with TRBD1 matching over 9 bases. CDR1 is MGHRA and CDR2 is YSYEKL in the germline V gene. Trimming at V came to 11 bases and at J to 6 bases, leaving 9 bases not matched to a gene. The CDR3 is 13 amino acids.

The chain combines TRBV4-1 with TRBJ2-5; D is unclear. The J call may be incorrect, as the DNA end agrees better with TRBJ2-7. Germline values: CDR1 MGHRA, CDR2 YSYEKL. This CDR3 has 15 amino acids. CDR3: CASSQDALSSYEQYF. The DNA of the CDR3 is TGCGCCAGCAGCCAAGATGCCCTGAGCTCCTACGAGCAGTACTTC.

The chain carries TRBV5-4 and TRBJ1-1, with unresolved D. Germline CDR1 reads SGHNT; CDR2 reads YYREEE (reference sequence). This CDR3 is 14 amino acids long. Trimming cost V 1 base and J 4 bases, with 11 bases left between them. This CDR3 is CASSLLIGSTEAFF. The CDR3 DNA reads TGTGCCAGCAGCTTGCTAATTGGGAGCACTGAAGCTTTCTTT.

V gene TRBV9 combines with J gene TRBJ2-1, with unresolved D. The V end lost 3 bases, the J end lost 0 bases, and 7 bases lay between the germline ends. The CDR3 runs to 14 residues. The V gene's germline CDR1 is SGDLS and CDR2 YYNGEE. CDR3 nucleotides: TGTGCCAGCAGCGAACAGAGCTCCTACAATGAGCAGTTCTTC. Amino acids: CASSEQSSYNEQFF.

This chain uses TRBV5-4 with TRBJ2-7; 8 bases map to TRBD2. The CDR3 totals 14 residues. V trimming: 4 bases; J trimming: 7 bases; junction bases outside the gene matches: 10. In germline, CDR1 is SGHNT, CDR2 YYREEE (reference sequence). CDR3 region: CASSTGLVLGEQYF. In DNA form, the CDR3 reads TGTGCCAGCAGCACGGGACTAGTCCTCGGGGAGCAGTACTTC. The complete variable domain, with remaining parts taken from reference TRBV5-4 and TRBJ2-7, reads ETGVTQSPTHLIKTRGQQVTLRCSSQSGHNTVSWYQQALGQGPQFIFQYYREEENGRGNFPPRFSGLQFPNYSSELNVNALELDDSALYLCASSTGLVLGEQYFGPGTRLTVT.

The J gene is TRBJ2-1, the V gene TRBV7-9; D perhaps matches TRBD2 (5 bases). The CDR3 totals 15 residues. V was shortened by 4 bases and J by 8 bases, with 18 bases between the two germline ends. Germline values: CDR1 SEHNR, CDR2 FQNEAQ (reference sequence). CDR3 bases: TGTGCCAGCAGCTCAGCGACCGGGGATTTAGATGAGCAGTTCTTC. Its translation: CASSSATGDLDEQFF.

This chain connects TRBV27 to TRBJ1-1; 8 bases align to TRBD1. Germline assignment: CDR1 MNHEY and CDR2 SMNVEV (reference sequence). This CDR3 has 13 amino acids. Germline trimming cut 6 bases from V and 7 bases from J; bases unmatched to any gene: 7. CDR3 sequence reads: CASRDRVSIEAFF. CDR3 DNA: TGTGCCAGCAGGGACAGGGTTTCGATTGAAGCTTTCTTT.

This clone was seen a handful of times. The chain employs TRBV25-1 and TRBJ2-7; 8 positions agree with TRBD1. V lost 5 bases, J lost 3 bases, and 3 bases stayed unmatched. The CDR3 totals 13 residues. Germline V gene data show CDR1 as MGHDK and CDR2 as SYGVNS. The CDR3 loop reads CASSQQGVYEQYF. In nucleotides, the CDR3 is TGTGCCAGCAGTCAACAGGGGGTCTACGAGCAGTACTTC.

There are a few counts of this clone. CDR3 amino acids: CASSWTSGHEQYF. CDR3 bases: TGTGCCAGCAGTTGGACTAGCGGGCACGAGCAGTACTTC. V and J are TRBV7-6 and TRBJ2-5, with 11 bases aligning to TRBD2. The last part of the DNA fits TRBJ2-7 better; the J call may be wrong. This CDR3 spans 13 amino acids. Germline assignment: CDR1 SGHVS and CDR2 FNYEAQ.

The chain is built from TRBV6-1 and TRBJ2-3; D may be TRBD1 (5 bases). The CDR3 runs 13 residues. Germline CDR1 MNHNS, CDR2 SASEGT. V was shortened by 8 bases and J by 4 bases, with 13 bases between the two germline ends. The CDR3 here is CASQLRTPDTQYF. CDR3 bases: TGTGCCAGCCAACTGAGGACACCAGATACGCAGTATTTT.

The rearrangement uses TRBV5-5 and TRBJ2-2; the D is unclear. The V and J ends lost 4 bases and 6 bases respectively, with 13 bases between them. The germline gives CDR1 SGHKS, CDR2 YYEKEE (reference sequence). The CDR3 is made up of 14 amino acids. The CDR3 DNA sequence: TGTGCCAGCAGCCCCCTCCGGTTGGCCGGGGAGCTGTTTTTT. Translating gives CASSPLRLAGELFF.

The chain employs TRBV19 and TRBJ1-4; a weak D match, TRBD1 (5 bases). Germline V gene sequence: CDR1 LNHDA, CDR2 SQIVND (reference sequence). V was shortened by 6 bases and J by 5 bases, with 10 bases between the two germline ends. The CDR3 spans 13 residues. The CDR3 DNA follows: TGTGCCAGTAGATTGGCAGGGAATGAAAAACTGTTTTTT. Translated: CASRLAGNEKLFF. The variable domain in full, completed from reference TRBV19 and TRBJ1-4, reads DGGITQSPKYLFRKEGQNVTLSCEQNLNHDAMYWYRQDPGQGLRLIYYSQIVNDFQKGDIAEGYSVSREKKESFPLTVTSAQKNPTAFYLCASRLAGNEKLFFGSGTQLSVL.

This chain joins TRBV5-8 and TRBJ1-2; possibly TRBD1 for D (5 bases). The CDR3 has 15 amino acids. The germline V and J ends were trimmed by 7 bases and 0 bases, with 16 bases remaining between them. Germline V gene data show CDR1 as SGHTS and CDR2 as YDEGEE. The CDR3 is CASLRQRTTNYGYTF. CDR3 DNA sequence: TGTGCCAGCCTTCGGCAACGGACAACTAACTATGGCTACACCTTC.

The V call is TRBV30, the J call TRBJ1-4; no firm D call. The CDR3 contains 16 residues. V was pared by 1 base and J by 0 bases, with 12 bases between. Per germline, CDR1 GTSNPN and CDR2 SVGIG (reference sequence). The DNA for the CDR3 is TGTGCCTGGAGTGGCGAGGGCCGTGCAACTAATGAAAAACTGTTTTTT. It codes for CAWSGEGRATNEKLFF.

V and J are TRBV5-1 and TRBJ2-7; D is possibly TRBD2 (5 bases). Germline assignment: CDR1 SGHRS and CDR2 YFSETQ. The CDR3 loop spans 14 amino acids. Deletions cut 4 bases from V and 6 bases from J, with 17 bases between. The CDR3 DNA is TGCGCCAGCAGCCCGGCTCAATCTGGGAGCGAGCAGTACTTC. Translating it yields CASSPAQSGSEQYF.